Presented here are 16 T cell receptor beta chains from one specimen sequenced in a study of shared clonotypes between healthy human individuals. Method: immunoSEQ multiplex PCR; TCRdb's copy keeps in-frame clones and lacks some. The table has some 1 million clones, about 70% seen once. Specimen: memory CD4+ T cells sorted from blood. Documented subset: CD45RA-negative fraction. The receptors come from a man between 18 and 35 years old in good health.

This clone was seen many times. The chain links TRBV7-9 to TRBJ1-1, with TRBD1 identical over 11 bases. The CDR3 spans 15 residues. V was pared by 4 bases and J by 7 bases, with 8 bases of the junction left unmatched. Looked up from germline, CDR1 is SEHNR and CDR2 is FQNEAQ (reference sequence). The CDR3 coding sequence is TGTGCCAGCAGCTATGGACAGGGGGCAGAAGGTGAAGCTTTCTTT. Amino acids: CASSYGQGAEGEAFF.

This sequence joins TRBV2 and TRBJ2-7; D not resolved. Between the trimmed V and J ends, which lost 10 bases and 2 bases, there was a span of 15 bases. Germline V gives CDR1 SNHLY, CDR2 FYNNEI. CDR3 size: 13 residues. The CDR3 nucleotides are TGTGCCACCCGCCCCAACGGCCCCTACGAGCAGTACTTC. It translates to CATRPNGPYEQYF. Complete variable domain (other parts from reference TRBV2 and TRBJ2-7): EPEVTQTPSHQVTQMGQEVILRCVPISNHLYFYWYRQILGQKVEFLVSFYNNEISEKSEIFDDQFSVERPDGSNFTLKIRSTKLEDSAMYFCATRPNGPYEQYFGPGTRLTVT.

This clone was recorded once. In DNA, the CDR3 is TGCGCCAGCAGCTTGGCTCCTAGCGGAAACACCGGGGAGCTGTTTTTT. Translated, it gives CASSLAPSGNTGELFF. The V gene is TRBV5-1, the J gene TRBJ2-2; the match to TRBD2 covers 7 bases. The CDR3 totals 16 residues. Germline CDR1 SGHRS, CDR2 YFSETQ. V shed 0 bases and J 2 bases; nucleotides not matched to a gene: 4.

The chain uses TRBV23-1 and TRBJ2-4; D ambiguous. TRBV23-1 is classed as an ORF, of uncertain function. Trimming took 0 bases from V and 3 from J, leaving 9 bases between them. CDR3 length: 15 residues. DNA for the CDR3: TGCGCCAGCAGTCAATCGAGCCGGATCAAAAACATTCAGTACTTC. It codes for CASSQSSRIKNIQYF.

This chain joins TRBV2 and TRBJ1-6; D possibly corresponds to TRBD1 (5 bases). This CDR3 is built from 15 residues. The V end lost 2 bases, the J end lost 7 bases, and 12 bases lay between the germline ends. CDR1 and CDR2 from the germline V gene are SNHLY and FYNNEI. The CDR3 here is CASSERQGTNSPLHF. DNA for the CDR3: TGTGCCAGCAGTGAAAGGCAGGGAACGAATTCACCCCTCCACTTT.

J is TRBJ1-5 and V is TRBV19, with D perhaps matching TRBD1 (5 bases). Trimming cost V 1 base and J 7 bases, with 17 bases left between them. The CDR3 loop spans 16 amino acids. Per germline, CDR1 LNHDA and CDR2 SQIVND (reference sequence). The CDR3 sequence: CASSIGWGGESQPQHF. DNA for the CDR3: TGTGCCAGTAGTATAGGTTGGGGGGGGGAAAGCCAGCCCCAGCATTTT.

The CDR3 loop is CASSPESGNQPQHF. Written as DNA, the CDR3 is TGTGCCAGCAGCCCAGAAAGTGGCAATCAGCCCCAGCATTTT. This chain links TRBV7-2 with TRBJ1-5; D is ambiguous. Trimming took off 5 bases at V and 2 bases at J, with 10 bases between the two ends. The CDR3 extends over 14 amino acids. Germline lookup yields CDR1 SGHTA and CDR2 FQGNSA.

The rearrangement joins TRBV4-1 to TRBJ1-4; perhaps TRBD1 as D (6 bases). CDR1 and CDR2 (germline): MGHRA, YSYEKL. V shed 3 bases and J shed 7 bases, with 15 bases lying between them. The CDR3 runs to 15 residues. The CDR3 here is CASSQARGGGEKLFF. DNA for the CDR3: TGCGCCAGCAGCCAGGCCCGAGGGGGGGGTGAAAAACTGTTTTTT.

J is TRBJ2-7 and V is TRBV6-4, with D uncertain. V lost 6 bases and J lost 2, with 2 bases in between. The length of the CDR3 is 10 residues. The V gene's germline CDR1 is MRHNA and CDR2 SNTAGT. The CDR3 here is CASSTYEQYF. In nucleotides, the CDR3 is TGTGCCAGCAGCACCTACGAGCAGTACTTC.

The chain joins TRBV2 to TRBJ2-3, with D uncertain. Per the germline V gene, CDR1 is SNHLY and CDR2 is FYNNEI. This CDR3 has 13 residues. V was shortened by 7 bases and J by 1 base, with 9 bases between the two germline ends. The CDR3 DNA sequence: TGTGCCAGCAAGACCGCGCGCACAGATACGCAGTATTTT. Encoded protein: CASKTARTDTQYF.

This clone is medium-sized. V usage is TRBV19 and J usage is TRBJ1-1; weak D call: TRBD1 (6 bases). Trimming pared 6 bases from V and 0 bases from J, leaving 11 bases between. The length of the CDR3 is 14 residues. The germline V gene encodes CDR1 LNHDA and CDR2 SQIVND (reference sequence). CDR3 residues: CASSQDRLNTEAFF. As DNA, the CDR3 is TGTGCCAGTAGCCAGGACAGATTGAACACTGAAGCTTTCTTT.

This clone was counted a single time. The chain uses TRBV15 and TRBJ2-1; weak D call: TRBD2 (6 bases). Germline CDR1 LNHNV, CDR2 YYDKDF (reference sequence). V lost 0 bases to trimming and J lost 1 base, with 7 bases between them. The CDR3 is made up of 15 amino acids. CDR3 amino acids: CATSREAGSYNEQFF. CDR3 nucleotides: TGTGCCACCAGCAGAGAGGCGGGGTCCTACAATGAGCAGTTCTTC.

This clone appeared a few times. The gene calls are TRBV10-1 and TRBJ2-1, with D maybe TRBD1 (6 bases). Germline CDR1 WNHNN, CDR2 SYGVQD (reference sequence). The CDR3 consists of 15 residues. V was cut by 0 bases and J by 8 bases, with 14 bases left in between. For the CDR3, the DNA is TGCGCCAGCAGTGAGTCCCAGGGGAGAGGCGATGAGCAGTTCTTC. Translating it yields CASSESQGRGDEQFF.

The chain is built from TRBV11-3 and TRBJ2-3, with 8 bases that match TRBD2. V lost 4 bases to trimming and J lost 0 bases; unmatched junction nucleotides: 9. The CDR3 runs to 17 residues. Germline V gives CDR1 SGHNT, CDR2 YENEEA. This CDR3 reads CASSSSLAARSTDTQYF. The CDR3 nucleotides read TGTGCCAGCAGCTCTTCACTAGCGGCACGAAGCACAGATACGCAGTATTTT.

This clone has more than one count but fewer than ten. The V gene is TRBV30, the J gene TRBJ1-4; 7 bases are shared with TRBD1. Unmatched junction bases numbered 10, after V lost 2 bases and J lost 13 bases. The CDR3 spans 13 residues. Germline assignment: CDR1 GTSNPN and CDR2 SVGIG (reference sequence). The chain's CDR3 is CAWSLGQAAGLFF. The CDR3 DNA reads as TGTGCCTGGAGTTTAGGACAGGCTGCTGGACTGTTTTTT.

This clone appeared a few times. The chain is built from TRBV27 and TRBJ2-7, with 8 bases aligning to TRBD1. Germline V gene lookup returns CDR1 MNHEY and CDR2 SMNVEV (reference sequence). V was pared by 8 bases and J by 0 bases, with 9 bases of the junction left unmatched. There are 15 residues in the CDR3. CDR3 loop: CASCPGQGFSYEQYF. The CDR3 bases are TGTGCCAGCTGCCCCGGACAGGGTTTCTCCTACGAGCAGTACTTC.